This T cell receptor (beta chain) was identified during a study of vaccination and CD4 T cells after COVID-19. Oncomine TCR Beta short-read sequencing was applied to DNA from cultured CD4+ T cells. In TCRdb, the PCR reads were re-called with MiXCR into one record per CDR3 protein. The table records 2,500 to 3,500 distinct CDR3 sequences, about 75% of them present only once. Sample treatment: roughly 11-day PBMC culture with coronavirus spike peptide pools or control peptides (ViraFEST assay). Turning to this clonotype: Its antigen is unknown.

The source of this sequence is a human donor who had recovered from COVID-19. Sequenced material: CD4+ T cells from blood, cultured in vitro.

The CDR3 sequence is CASSPQDSEAFF. The DNA for the CDR3 is TGTGCCAGCAGCCCACAGGACTCTGAAGCTTTCTTT. The chain recombines TRBV11-1 with TRBJ1-1; weak D call: TRBD1 (5 bases). The CDR3 has 12 amino acids. Trimming cost V 5 bases and J 6 bases, with 10 bases left between them. Germline assignment: CDR1 SGHAT and CDR2 FQDESV (reference sequence).